Detailed here is one TCR beta chain. Trimming took off 5 bases at V and 4 bases at J, with 8 bases between the two ends. The CDR3 sequence is 12 residues long. Germline CDR1 is LNHDA and CDR2 is SQIVND (reference sequence). This specimen comes from a study of blood T cell repertoires in COVID-19. TCRdb's table, derived via immunoSEQ multiplex PCR, lists solely in-frame clones and lacks some. The profile shows approximately 350,000 clones, 85% to 90% of them singletons. Input material: PBMCs or T cells enriched from blood (not recorded which). V is TRBV19 and J is TRBJ1-2; no definite D call. The TCR sequence derives from a man aged 18 to 29 who had recovered from COVID-19. As DNA, the CDR3 is TGTGCCAGTAGTTTCCAGGCCTATGGCTACACCTTC. Amino acids: CASSFQAYGYTF.